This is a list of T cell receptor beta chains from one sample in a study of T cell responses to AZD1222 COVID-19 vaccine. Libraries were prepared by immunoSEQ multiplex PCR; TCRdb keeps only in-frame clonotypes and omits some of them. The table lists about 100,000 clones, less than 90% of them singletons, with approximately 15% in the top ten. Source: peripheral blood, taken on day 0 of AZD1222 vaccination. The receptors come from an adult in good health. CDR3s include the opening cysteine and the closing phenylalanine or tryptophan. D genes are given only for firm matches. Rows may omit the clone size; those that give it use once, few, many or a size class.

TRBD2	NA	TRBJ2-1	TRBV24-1	CATSFSGGPDNEQFF	TGTGCCACCAGTTTTTCGGGAGGGCCGGACAATGAGCAGTTCTTC
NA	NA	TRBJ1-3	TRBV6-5	CASSYSQAGSGNTIYF	TGTGCCAGCAGTTACAGTCAGGCCGGCTCTGGAAACACCATATATTTT
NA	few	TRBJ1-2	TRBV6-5	CASSLGPPNYGYTF	TGTGCCAGCAGTTTGGGGCCCCCTAACTATGGCTACACCTTC
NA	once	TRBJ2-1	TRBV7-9	CASSSRDSSYNEQFF	TGTGCCAGCAGCAGCAGGGATTCCTCCTACAATGAGCAGTTCTTC
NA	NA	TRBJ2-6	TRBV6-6	CASILPGANVLTF	TGTGCCAGCATCCTCCCTGGGGCCAACGTCCTGACTTTC
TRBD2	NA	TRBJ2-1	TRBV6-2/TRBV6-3	CASSSPSGRAPNEQFF	TGTGCCAGCAGTTCGCCTAGCGGGAGGGCCCCCAATGAGCAGTTCTTC
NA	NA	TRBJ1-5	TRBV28	CASTQQGYSNQPQHF	TGTGCCAGCACTCAACAGGGATATAGCAATCAGCCCCAGCATTTT
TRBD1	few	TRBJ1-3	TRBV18	CASSSDRVSGNTIYF	TGTGCCAGCTCGTCCGACAGGGTCTCTGGAAACACCATATATTTT
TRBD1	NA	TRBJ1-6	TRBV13	CASRSTGSLSAVALHF	TGTGCCAGCAGGTCGACAGGGTCTCTCAGCGCAGTAGCCCTCCACTTT
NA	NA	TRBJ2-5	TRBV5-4	CASSSLAPGAETQYF	TGTGCCAGCAGCTCGTTAGCACCTGGGGCCGAGACCCAGTACTTC
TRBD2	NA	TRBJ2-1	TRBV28	CASSKSLAGKVEQFF	TGTGCCAGCAGTAAATCACTAGCGGGTAAAGTAGAGCAGTTCTTC
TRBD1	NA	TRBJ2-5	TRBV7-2	CASSLTRDRSETQYF	TGTGCCAGCAGCTTAACCCGGGACAGGTCAGAGACCCAGTACTTC
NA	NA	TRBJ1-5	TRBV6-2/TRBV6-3	CASSYRVANQPQHF	TGTGCCAGCAGTTATAGGGTGGCCAATCAGCCCCAGCATTTT
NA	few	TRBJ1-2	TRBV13	CASSLGQAYGYTF	TGTGCCAGCAGCCTGGGGCAGGCGTATGGCTACACCTTC
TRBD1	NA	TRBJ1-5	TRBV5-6	CASSLEGTGRNQPQHF	TGTGCCAGCAGCTTGGAAGGGACAGGGCGGAATCAGCCCCAGCATTTT
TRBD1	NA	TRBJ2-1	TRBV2	CASKDRVSYNEQFF	TGTGCCAGCAAAGACAGGGTCTCCTACAATGAGCAGTTCTTC
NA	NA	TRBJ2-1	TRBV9	CASSAGRSSYNEQFF	TGTGCCAGCAGCGCCGGCAGGAGCTCCTACAATGAGCAGTTCTTC